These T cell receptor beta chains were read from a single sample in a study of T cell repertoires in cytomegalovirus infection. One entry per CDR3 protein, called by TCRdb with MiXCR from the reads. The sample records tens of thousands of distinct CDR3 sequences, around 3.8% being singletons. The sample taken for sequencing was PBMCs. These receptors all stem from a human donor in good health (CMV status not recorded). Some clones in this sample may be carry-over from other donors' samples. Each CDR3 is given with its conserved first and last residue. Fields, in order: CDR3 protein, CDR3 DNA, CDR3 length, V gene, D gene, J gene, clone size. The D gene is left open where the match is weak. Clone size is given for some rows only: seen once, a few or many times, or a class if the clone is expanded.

CDR3: CASSSIGSMNTEAFF; DNA: TGTGCCAGCAGTTCGATAGGGAGCATGAACACTGAAGCTTTCTTT; length: 15; V: TRBV27; D: NA; J: TRBJ1-1; size: many
CDR3: CASRSGHHHEQYF; DNA: TGTGCCAGCAGATCGGGACACCACCACGAGCAGTACTTC; length: 13; V: TRBV12-3/TRBV12-4; D: NA; J: TRBJ2-7; size: many
CDR3: CASSQEKNEQFF; DNA: TGTGCCAGCAGCCAAGAAAAAAATGAGCAGTTCTTC; length: 12; V: TRBV14; D: NA; J: TRBJ2-1; size: many
CDR3: CASSSRGQGGKNIQYF; DNA: TGTGCCAGCAGCTCCCGCGGACAGGGCGGCAAAAACATTCAGTACTTC; length: 16; V: TRBV6-2/TRBV6-3; D: TRBD1; J: TRBJ2-4; size: many
CDR3: CASNSKRTGSRETQYF; DNA: TGTGCCAGCAACTCCAAAAGGACAGGGAGTCGGGAGACCCAGTACTTC; length: 16; V: TRBV9; D: TRBD1; J: TRBJ2-5; size: many
CDR3: CASSRDRKETQYF; DNA: TGTGCCAGCAGTCGGGACAGAAAAGAGACCCAGTACTTC; length: 13; V: TRBV7-2; D: TRBD1; J: TRBJ2-5; size: many
CDR3: CSVEGQGVGETQYF; DNA: TGCAGCGTTGAAGGGCAGGGAGTAGGAGAGACCCAGTACTTC; length: 14; V: TRBV29-1; D: NA; J: TRBJ2-5; size: many
CDR3: CASSLTLQETQYF; DNA: TGTGCCAGCAGCCTGACATTACAAGAGACCCAGTACTTC; length: 13; V: TRBV7-2; D: NA; J: TRBJ2-5; size: many
CDR3: CASSLRDGVHGYTF; DNA: TGTGCCAGCAGCCTTAGGGATGGGGTCCATGGCTACACCTTC; length: 14; V: TRBV5-6; D: NA; J: TRBJ1-2; size: few
CDR3: CSVVRLAGRTDTQYF; DNA: TGCAGCGTTGTACGTCTAGCGGGCCGCACAGATACGCAGTATTTT; length: 15; V: TRBV29-1; D: TRBD2; J: TRBJ2-3; size: many
CDR3: CASSSKTMSSYNEQFF; DNA: TGTGCCAGCAGCTCCAAGACTATGAGCTCCTACAATGAGCAGTTCTTC; length: 16; V: TRBV7-2; D: NA; J: TRBJ2-1; size: many
CDR3: CASSLGQDYGYTF; DNA: TGTGCCAGCAGCTTAGGGCAGGACTATGGCTACACCTTC; length: 13; V: TRBV7-2; D: NA; J: TRBJ1-2; size: many
CDR3: CASSPGFLGYTF; DNA: TGTGCCAGCAGCCCAGGGTTTCTGGGCTACACCTTC; length: 12; V: TRBV7-2; D: NA; J: TRBJ1-2; size: many
CDR3: CASSWGGRAPSLGEQYF; DNA: TGTGCCAGCAGCTGGGGGGGGCGGGCCCCTTCCCTTGGCGAGCAGTACTTC; length: 17; V: TRBV7-2; D: NA; J: TRBJ2-7; size: many
CDR3: CASSLGGTSEAFF; DNA: TGTGCCAGCAGCTTGGGGGGGACTTCTGAAGCTTTCTTT; length: 13; V: TRBV7-2; D: NA; J: TRBJ1-1; size: many
CDR3: CASSYNLRQGETQYF; DNA: TGTGCCAGCAGTTACAATTTACGCCAAGGAGAGACCCAGTACTTC; length: 15; V: TRBV6-6; D: NA; J: TRBJ2-5; size: many
CDR3: CASSELAEFFLAQYF; DNA: TGTGCCAGCAGTGAACTAGCGGAGTTCTTTCTTGCGCAGTATTTT; length: 15; V: TRBV2; D: TRBD2; J: TRBJ2-3; size: many
CDR3: CASTLGQGQLYEQYF; DNA: TGTGCCAGCACCCTCGGACAGGGCCAGCTCTACGAGCAGTACTTC; length: 15; V: TRBV7-2; D: TRBD1; J: TRBJ2-7; size: NA
CDR3: CASTFSGTGNSPLHF; DNA: TGTGCCAGCACCTTTTCCGGGACAGGGAATTCACCCCTCCACTTT; length: 15; V: TRBV7-8; D: TRBD1; J: TRBJ1-6; size: many
CDR3: CASSFPAGTSGRRTYNEQFF; DNA: TGTGCCAGCAGCTTCCCAGCCGGGACTAGCGGGAGGAGGACCTACAATGAGCAGTTCTTC; length: 20; V: TRBV11-1; D: TRBD2; J: TRBJ2-1; size: many
CDR3: CASSEYGGAGANVLTF; DNA: TGTGCCAGCAGTGAATATGGAGGGGCTGGGGCCAACGTCCTGACTTTC; length: 16; V: TRBV6-1; D: NA; J: TRBJ2-6; size: many
CDR3: CASSLDRGSHEQYF; DNA: TGTGCCAGCAGCTTAGACAGGGGGTCGCACGAGCAGTACTTC; length: 14; V: TRBV7-2; D: TRBD1; J: TRBJ2-7; size: many
CDR3: CASSWGGGLHEQFF; DNA: TGTGCCAGCAGCTGGGGCGGGGGGCTCCATGAGCAGTTCTTC; length: 14; V: TRBV7-3; D: TRBD2; J: TRBJ2-1; size: many
CDR3: CASSYPGNYGYTF; DNA: TGTGCCAGCAGTTACCCGGGCAACTATGGCTACACCTTC; length: 13; V: TRBV6-2/TRBV6-3; D: NA; J: TRBJ1-2; size: many
CDR3: CSVGTVLYGYTF; DNA: TGCAGCGTTGGAACAGTGCTCTATGGCTACACCTTC; length: 12; V: TRBV29-1; D: NA; J: TRBJ1-2; size: many